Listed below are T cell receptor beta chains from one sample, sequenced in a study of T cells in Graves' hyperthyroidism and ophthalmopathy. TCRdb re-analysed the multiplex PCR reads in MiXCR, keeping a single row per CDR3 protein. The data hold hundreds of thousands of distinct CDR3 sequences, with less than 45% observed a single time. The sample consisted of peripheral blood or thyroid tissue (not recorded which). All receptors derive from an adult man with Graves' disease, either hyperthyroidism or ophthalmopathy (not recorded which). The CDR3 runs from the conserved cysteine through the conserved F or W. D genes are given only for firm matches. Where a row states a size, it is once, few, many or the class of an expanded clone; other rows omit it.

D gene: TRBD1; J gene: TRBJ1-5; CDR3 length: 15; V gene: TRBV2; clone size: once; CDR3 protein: CASSLIQGAAQPQHF; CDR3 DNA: TGTGCCAGCAGCCTCATACAGGGGGCGGCTCAGCCCCAGCATTTT
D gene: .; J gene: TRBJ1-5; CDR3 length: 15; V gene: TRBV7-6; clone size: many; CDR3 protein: CASSPTGGRNQPQHF; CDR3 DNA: TGTGCCAGCAGCCCTACGGGGGGGAGGAATCAGCCCCAGCATTTT
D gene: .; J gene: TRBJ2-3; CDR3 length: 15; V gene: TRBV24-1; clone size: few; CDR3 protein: CATSDPTKPGDTQYF; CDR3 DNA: TGTGCCACCAGTGACCCAACTAAGCCAGGGGATACGCAGTATTTT
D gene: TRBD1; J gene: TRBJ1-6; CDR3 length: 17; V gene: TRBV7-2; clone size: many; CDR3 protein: CASSPATDRGLGSPLHF; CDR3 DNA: TGTGCCAGCAGCCCGGCCACGGACAGGGGGCTGGGTTCACCCCTCCACTTT
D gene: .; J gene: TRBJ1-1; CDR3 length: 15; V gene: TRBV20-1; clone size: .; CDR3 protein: CSAPLGPAVDTEAFF; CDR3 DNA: TGCAGTGCTCCCCTTGGTCCCGCGGTAGACACTGAAGCTTTCTTT
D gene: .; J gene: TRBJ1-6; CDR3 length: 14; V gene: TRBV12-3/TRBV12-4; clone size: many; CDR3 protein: CASSLQGWDSPLHF; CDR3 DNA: TGTGCCAGCAGTTTACAGGGCTGGGATTCACCCCTCCACTTT
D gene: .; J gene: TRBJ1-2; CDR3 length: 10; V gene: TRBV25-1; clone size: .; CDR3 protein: CASTTGGYTF; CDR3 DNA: TGTGCCAGCACGACAGGCGGCTACACCTTC
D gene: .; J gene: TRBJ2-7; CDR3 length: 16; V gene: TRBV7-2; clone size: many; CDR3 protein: CASSLGGGRFSYEQYF; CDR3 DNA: TGTGCCAGCAGCTTAGGGGGAGGACGATTCTCCTACGAGCAGTACTTC
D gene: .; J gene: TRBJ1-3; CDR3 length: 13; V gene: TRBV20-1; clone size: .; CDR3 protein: CSSTTSSGNTIYF; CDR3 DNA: TGCAGCTCAACTACGAGCTCTGGAAACACCATATATTTT
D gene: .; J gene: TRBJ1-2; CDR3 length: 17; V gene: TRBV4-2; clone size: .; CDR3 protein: CASSPRDNREANYGYTF; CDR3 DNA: TGTGCCAGCAGCCCGAGGGACAACCGAGAAGCTAACTATGGCTACACCTTC
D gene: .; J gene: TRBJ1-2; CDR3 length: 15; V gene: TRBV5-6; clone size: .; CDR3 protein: CASSSGVFGDYGYTF; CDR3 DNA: TGTGCCAGCAGCTCGGGGGTGTTCGGCGACTATGGCTACACCTTC
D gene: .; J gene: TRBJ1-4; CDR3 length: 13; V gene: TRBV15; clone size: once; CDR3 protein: CATSSFAGARRFF; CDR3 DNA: TGTGCCACCAGCAGTTTCGCGGGGGCCCGGAGGTTTTTT
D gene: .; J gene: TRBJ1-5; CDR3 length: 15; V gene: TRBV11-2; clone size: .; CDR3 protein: CASSPAPGAGQPQHF; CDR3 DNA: TGTGCCAGCAGCCCTGCCCCAGGGGCAGGACAGCCCCAGCATTTT
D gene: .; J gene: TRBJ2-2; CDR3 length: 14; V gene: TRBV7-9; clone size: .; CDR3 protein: CASSPRTYTGELLF; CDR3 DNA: TGTGCCAGCAGCCCTAGGACTTACACCGGGGAGCTGCTTTTT
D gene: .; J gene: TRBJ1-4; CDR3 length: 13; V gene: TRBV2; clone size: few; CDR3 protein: CASSGGAFEKLFF; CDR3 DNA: TGTGCCAGCAGTGGTGGAGCCTTTGAAAAACTGTTTTTT
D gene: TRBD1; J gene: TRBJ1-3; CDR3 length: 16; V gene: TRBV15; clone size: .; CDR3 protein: CATSTGQGHYGYTIYF; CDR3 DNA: TGTGCCACCAGCACCGGACAGGGGCACTATGGCTACACCATATATTTT
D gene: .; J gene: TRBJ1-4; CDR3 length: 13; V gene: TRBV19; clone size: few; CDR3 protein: CASSNGDLEKLFF; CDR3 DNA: TGTGCCAGTAGTAATGGGGACCTTGAAAAACTGTTTTTT
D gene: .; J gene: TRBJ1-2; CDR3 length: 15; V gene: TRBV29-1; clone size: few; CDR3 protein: CSVEGGSTHAYGYTF; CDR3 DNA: TGCAGCGTTGAGGGGGGCAGCACCCACGCCTATGGCTACACCTTC
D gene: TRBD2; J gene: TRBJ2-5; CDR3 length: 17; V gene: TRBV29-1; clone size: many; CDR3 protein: CSVVAGWPGTSGSRQYF; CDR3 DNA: TGCAGCGTTGTAGCAGGTTGGCCTGGGACTAGCGGGAGTCGTCAGTACTTC
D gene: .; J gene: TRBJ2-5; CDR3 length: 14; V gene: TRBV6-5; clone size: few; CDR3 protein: CASRRSVGQETQYF; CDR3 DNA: TGTGCCAGCAGGCGATCCGTGGGACAAGAGACCCAGTACTTC
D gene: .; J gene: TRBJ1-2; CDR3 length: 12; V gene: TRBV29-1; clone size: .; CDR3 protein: CSDTGSNYGYTF; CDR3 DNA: TGCAGCGACACAGGGTCTAACTATGGCTACACCTTC
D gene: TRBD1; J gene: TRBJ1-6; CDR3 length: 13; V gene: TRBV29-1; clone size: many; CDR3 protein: CSVGQGSNSPLHF; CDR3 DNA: TGCAGCGTCGGACAGGGCTCTAATTCACCCCTCCACTTT
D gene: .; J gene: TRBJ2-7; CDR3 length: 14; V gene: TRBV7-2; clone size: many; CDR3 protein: CASSSVGSGFEQYF; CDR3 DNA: TGTGCCAGCAGCTCTGTTGGATCGGGCTTCGAGCAGTACTTC
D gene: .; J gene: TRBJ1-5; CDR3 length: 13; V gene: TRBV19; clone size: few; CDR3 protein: CASKGEVGQPQHF; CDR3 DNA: TGTGCCAGTAAAGGAGAGGTGGGTCAGCCCCAGCATTTT
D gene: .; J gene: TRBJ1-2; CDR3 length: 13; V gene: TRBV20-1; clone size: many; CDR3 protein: CSARDTSNYGYTF; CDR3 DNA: TGCAGTGCTAGGGACACCTCTAACTATGGCTACACCTTC
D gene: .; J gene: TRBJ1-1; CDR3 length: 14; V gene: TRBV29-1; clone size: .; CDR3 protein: CSFGRVSANTEAFF; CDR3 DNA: TGCAGCTTCGGCAGGGTGAGTGCGAACACTGAAGCTTTCTTT
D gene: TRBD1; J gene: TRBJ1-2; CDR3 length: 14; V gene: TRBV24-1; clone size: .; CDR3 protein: CATSDRTGGLGYTF; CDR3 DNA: TGTGCCACCAGTGATCGGACAGGGGGCCTTGGCTACACCTTC
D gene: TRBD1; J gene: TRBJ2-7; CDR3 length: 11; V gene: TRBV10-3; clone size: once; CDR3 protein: CAIRTGYEQYF; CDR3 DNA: TGTGCCATCAGGACAGGGTACGAGCAGTACTTC
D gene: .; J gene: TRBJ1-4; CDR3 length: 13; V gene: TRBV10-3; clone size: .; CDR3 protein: CASLASHNEKLFF; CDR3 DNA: TGTGCCAGCTTGGCATCACATAATGAAAAACTGTTTTTT
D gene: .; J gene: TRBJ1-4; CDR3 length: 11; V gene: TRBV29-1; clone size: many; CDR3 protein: CSGDEGEKLFF; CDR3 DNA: TGCAGCGGGGACGAGGGTGAAAAACTGTTTTTT
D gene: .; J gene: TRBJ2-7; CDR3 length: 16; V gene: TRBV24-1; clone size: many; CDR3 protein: CATSQSDSPTSYEQYF; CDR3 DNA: TGTGCCACCAGTCAATCGGACAGCCCCACCTCCTACGAGCAGTACTTC
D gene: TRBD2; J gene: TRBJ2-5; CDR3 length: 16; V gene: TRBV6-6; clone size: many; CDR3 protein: CASSPLLATKRGTQYF; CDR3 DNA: TGTGCCAGCAGCCCATTACTAGCGACCAAGCGAGGGACCCAGTACTTC
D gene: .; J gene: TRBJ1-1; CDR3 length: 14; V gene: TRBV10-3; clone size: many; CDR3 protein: CAISLGRTNTEAFF; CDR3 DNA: TGTGCCATCAGCCTGGGACGGACGAACACTGAAGCTTTCTTT
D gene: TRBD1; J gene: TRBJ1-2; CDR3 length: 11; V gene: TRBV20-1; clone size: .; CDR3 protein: CSANGDSGYTF; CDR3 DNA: TGCAGTGCTAATGGGGACAGTGGCTACACCTTC